A single sample is the source of the 18 T cell receptor beta chains below, sequenced in a study of blood T cell repertoires in COVID-19. Here immunoSEQ multiplex PCR was the method, and the copy in TCRdb shows in-frame clones only, minus some. The repertoire holds 400,000 to 450,000 clones, about nine tenths seen once, with almost 1.5% in the top ten. Sequencing input: peripheral blood. These receptors were obtained from a woman in her thirties with active or convalescent COVID-19.

The genes are TRBV9 and TRBJ2-1, with D tentatively TRBD2 (6 bases). The ends were cut back, 6 bases at V and 0 bases at J, with 28 bases in the middle. CDR3 length: 20 residues. Looked up from germline, CDR1 is SGDLS and CDR2 is YYNGEE. CDR3 in amino acids: CASTPRTRGTYFGSYNEQFF. The CDR3 DNA is TGTGCCAGCACCCCACGGACCCGGGGGACCTATTTTGGCTCCTACAATGAGCAGTTCTTC.

This clone was detected a few times. The V call is TRBV6-5, the J call TRBJ1-6, with D possibly TRBD1 on 5 matching bases. The germline V gene encodes CDR1 MNHEY and CDR2 SVGAGI. The V gene lost 0 bases and the J gene lost 13 bases, with 16 bases spanning the gap. The CDR3 covers 15 residues. For the CDR3, the DNA is TGTGCCAGCAGTTACTCGACAGCGGGGATTGAGCCCCTCCACTTT. Translated, it gives CASSYSTAGIEPLHF.

The table lists this clone with a few counts. This chain joins TRBV5-4 and TRBJ2-5, with TRBD1 matching over 11 bases. The V segment lost 5 bases and the J segment 5 bases; nucleotides outside the gene matches: 8. The CDR3 spans 15 residues. Germline-derived CDR1 and CDR2 are SGHNT and YYREEE (reference sequence). CDR3 region: CASSRRDRGRETQYF. The CDR3 DNA reads TGTGCCAGCAGTCGCCGGGACAGGGGGAGGGAGACCCAGTACTTC.

The chain employs TRBV5-6 and TRBJ2-3; D is uncertain. Trimming left V 4 bases short and J 0 bases short, with 9 bases between. The CDR3 is 14 amino acids. CDR1 is SGHDT, CDR2 YYEEEE, per germline. The CDR3 nucleotides read TGTGCCAGCAGCGTAAGCGCAAGCACAGATACGCAGTATTTT. This gives the protein CASSVSASTDTQYF. The complete variable domain, with remaining parts taken from reference TRBV5-6 and TRBJ2-3, reads DAGVTQSPTHLIKTRGQQVTLRCSPKSGHDTVSWYQQALGQGPQFIFQYYEEEERQRGNFPDRFSGHQFPNYSSELNVNALLLGDSALYLCASSVSASTDTQYFGPGTRLTVL.

The V gene is TRBV5-1, the J gene TRBJ2-7; weak D call: TRBD1 (6 bases). Between the trimmed V and J ends, which lost 5 bases and 2 bases, there was a span of 11 bases. This CDR3 contains 13 residues. Germline V lookup: CDR1 SGHRS, CDR2 YFSETQ. The CDR3 region is CASSRQGTYEQYF. Written as DNA, the CDR3 is TGCGCCAGCAGTCGGCAGGGGACCTACGAGCAGTACTTC.

The J gene is TRBJ2-5, the V gene TRBV3-1 (or the pseudogene TRBV3-2); D is possibly TRBD2 (5 bases). The V gene lost 4 bases and the J gene lost 2 bases, with 17 bases spanning the gap. Germline lookup yields CDR1 LGHDT and CDR2 YNNKEL (reference sequence). The CDR3 runs to 16 residues. The DNA for the CDR3 is TGTGCCAGCAGCCTACTAGGAGCAGGCACACAAGAGACCCAGTACTTC. Translated, it gives CASSLLGAGTQETQYF.

The chain joins TRBV28 to TRBJ2-5; tentatively, D is TRBD1 (6 bases). CDR3 length: 18 amino acids. The V gene's germline CDR1 is MDHEN and CDR2 SYDVKM. Trimming took 5 bases from V and 1 from J, leaving 23 bases between them. The CDR3 sequence: CASSPTQGVWSSQETQYF. CDR3 in DNA: TGTGCCAGCAGTCCGACACAGGGCGTATGGTCGAGCCAAGAGACCCAGTACTTC.

The chain is built from TRBV4-2 and TRBJ1-2, with a possible D match to TRBD1 (5 bases). V lost 1 base to trimming and J lost 8 bases, with 11 bases between them. CDR3 length: 13 residues. The germline gives CDR1 LGHNA, CDR2 YNFKEQ. CDR3 loop: CASSQAPREGYTF. The CDR3 DNA reads TGTGCCAGCAGCCAAGCCCCCAGGGAAGGCTACACCTTC.

Only a few counts were recorded for this clone. The J gene is TRBJ1-1, the V gene TRBV27; 9 positions agree with TRBD1. Germline V gives CDR1 MNHEY, CDR2 SMNVEV (reference sequence). CDR3 size: 15 residues. V lost 2 bases, J lost 1 base, and 2 bases stayed unmatched. The CDR3 is CASSLAGQGNTEAFF. DNA for the CDR3: TGTGCCAGCAGTTTAGCGGGACAGGGGAACACTGAAGCTTTCTTT.

The chain is built from TRBV4-2 and TRBJ2-7, with TRBD2 as a possible D gene (5 bases). Trimming cost V 0 bases and J 0 bases, with 12 bases left between them. Germline V gene data show CDR1 as LGHNA and CDR2 as YNFKEQ. The CDR3 runs 16 residues. CDR3 nucleotide sequence: TGTGCCAGCAGCCAAGATAGCGCAGATCGCTCCTACGAGCAGTACTTC. It is translated as CASSQDSADRSYEQYF.

The chain recombines TRBV4-1 with TRBJ2-4; the match to TRBD1 covers 7 bases. Trimming took 0 bases from V and 0 from J; bases not matched to a gene: 5. The CDR3 runs to 17 residues. CDR1 and CDR2 from the germline V gene are MGHRA and YSYEKL. As DNA, the CDR3 is TGCGCCAGCAGCCAAGACCAGGGGGTCCTAGCCAAAAACATTCAGTACTTC. Translation gives CASSQDQGVLAKNIQYF.

The chain combines TRBV9 with TRBJ1-2; 8 bases fit TRBD1. Germline V CDR1 and CDR2: SGDLS, YYNGEE. V was pared by 0 bases and J by 0 bases, with 4 bases of the junction left unmatched. The CDR3 is made up of 16 amino acids. The chain's CDR3 is CASSVGGTGANYGYTF. In DNA form, the CDR3 reads TGTGCCAGCAGCGTAGGTGGGACAGGAGCTAACTATGGCTACACCTTC.

The chain joins TRBV18 to TRBJ2-5; D is possibly TRBD1 (6 bases). Germline V CDR1 and CDR2: KGHSH, LQKENI. Trimming removed 3 bases at V and 2 bases at J, with 10 bases between. The CDR3 has 14 residues. The DNA of the CDR3 is TGTGCCAGCTCACCTCGGGACACACAAGAGACCCAGTACTTC. Protein sequence: CASSPRDTQETQYF.

The CDR3: CASTRIGTGTRMNTEAFF. The CDR3 DNA is TGTGCCAGCACCAGAATAGGGACAGGTACTAGAATGAACACTGAAGCTTTCTTT. The rearrangement links TRBV7-9 to TRBJ1-1; 8 nucleotides line up with TRBD1. V trimming: 7 bases; J trimming: 0 bases; junction bases outside the gene matches: 16. CDR3 length equals 18 residues. Germline lookup yields CDR1 SEHNR and CDR2 FQNEAQ (reference sequence).

The chain links TRBV30 to TRBJ1-1; TRBD1 matches 8 bases. This CDR3 region has 15 residues. Trimming removed 3 bases from V and 4 bases from J; junction bases left unmatched: 10. The V gene's germline CDR1 is GTSNPN and CDR2 SVGIG (reference sequence). CDR3 amino acids: CAWRRGQAVGTEAFF. The CDR3 coding sequence is TGTGCCTGGAGGCGGGGACAGGCCGTGGGCACTGAAGCTTTCTTT.

The chain employs TRBV5-5 and TRBJ2-1; 8 bases are shared with TRBD2. The CDR3 totals 15 residues. The V gene's germline CDR1 is SGHKS and CDR2 YYEKEE (reference sequence). V shed 7 bases and J 2 bases; nucleotides not matched to a gene: 8. The CDR3 bases are TGTGCCAGCTGGAGTAGCGGGATAGCCTACAATGAGCAGTTCTTC. Its translation: CASWSSGIAYNEQFF.

The genes are TRBV19 and TRBJ2-3, with 9 bases matching TRBD2. The CDR3 spans 16 residues. The J segment lost 4 bases and the V segment lost 4 bases, leaving 9 bases of the junction unmatched. Germline CDR1 and CDR2: LNHDA and SQIVND (reference sequence). Here the CDR3 reads CASSTLAGRGSDTQYF. The DNA for the CDR3 is TGTGCCAGTAGTACACTAGCGGGCAGGGGCTCAGATACGCAGTATTTT.

This rearrangement joins TRBV19 to TRBJ1-1; D not resolved. Trimming pared 3 bases from V and 6 bases from J, leaving 14 bases between. Germline CDR1 is LNHDA and CDR2 is SQIVND (reference sequence). This CDR3 comprises 14 residues. The CDR3 DNA follows: TGTGCCAGTAGTATCGCGGGCCTCCAACCTGAAGCTTTCTTT. Amino acid sequence: CASSIAGLQPEAFF.